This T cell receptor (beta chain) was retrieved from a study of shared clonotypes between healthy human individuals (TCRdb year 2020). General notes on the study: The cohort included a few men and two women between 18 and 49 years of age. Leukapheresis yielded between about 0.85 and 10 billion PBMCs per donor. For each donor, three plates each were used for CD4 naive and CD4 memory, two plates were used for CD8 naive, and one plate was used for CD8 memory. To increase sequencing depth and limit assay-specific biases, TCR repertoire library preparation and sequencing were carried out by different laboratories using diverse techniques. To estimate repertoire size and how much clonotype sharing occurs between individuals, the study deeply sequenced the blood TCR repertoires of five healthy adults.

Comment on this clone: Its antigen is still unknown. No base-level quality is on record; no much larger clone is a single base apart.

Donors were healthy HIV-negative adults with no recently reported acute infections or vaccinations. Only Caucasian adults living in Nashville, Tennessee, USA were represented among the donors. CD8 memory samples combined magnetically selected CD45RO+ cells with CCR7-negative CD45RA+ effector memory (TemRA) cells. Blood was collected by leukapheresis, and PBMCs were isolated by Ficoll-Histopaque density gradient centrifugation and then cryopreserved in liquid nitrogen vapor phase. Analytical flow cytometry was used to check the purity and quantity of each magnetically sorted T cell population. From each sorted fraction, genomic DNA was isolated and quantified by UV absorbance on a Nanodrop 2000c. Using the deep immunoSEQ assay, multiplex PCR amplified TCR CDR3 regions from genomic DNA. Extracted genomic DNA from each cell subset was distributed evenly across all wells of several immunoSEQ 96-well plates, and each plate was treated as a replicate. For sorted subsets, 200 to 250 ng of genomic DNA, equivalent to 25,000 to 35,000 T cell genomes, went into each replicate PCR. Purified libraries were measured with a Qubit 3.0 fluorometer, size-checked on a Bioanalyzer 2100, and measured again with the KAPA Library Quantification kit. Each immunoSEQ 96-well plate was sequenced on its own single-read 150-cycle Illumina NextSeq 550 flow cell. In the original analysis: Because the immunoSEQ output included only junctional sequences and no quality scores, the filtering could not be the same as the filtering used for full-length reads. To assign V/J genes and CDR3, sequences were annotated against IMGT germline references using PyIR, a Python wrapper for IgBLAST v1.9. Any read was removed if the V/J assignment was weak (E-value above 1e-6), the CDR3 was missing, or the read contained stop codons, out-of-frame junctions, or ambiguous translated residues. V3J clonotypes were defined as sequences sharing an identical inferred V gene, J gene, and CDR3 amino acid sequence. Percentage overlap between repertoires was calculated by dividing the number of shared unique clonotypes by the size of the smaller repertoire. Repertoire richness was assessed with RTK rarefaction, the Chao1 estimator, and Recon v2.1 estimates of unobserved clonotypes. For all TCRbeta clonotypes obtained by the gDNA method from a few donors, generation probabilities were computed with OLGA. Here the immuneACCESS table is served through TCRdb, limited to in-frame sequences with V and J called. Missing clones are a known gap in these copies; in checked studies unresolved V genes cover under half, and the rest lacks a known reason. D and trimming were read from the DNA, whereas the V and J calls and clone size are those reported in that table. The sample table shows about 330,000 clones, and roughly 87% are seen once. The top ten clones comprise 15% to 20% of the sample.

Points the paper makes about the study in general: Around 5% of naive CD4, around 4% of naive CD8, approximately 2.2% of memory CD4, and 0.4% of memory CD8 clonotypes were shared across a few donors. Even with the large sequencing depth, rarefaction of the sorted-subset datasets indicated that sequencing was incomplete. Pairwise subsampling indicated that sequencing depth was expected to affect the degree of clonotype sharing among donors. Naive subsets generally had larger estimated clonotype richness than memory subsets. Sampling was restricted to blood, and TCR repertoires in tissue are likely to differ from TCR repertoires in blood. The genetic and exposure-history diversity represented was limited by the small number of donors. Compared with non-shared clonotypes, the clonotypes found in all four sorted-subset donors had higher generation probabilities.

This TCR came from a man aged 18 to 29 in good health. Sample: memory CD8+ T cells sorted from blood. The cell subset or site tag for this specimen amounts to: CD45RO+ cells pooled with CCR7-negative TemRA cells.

The DNA reads as follows: TGCGCCAGCAGCCAAGCCCCTAGCGGGAGAGTGACAGATACGCAGTATTTT. It specifies CASSQAPSGRVTDTQYF. The chain uses TRBV4-3 and TRBJ2-3; 10 junctional bases match TRBD2. Reading the germline V gene gives CDR1 LGHNA and CDR2 YSLEER. The CDR3 holds 17 amino acids from the cysteine to the phenylalanine. Left in the record is the CDR3 DNA by itself, 51 bases read in frame from the first base. V is trimmed back by 1 base and J by 3 bases, and the junction contains 7 bases that no gene match accounts for.